Each of the 21 T cell receptor beta chains below was sequenced from the same sample in a study of T cells after somatic rescue of genetic block. Here immunoSEQ multiplex PCR was the method, and the copy in TCRdb shows in-frame clones only, minus some. The data show tens of thousands of clones, with about 87% seen just once and roughly 1.7% held by the top ten. The specimen sequenced was peripheral blood mononuclear cells (PBMCs). The receptors were sampled from a woman between 18 and 29 years old.

This clone turned up a few times. The rearrangement joins TRBV5-1 to TRBJ1-1; D might be TRBD1 (5 bases). This CDR3 is built from 13 residues. Germline lookup yields CDR1 SGHRS and CDR2 YFSETQ. The V end lost 2 bases, the J end lost 2 bases, and 7 bases lay between the germline ends. CDR3 in DNA: TGCGCCAGCAGCTTCGGGGCTAACACTGAAGCTTTCTTT. Translation gives CASSFGANTEAFF.

The gene calls are TRBV5-6 and TRBJ2-1; 7 positions match TRBD2. The CDR3 length is 13 residues. The V gene end was trimmed by 6 bases and the J gene end by 7 bases; junction bases not matched to a gene: 7. Germline V gene sequence: CDR1 SGHDT, CDR2 YYEEEE. This CDR3 is CASKVGGSNEQFF. For the CDR3, the DNA is TGTGCCAGCAAAGTCGGGGGGTCAAATGAGCAGTTCTTC.

V and J are TRBV11-2 and TRBJ1-1; D remains ambiguous. Germline CDR1 is SGHAT and CDR2 is FQNNGV. CDR3 length: 13 amino acids. Between the trimmed V and J ends, which lost 2 bases and 6 bases, there was a span of 10 bases. CDR3 in amino acids: CASSLWLLPEAFF. In nucleotides, the CDR3 is TGTGCCAGCAGCTTATGGCTACTCCCTGAAGCTTTCTTT.

This clone was recorded a few times. CDR3 in amino acids: CASSFGGAWAQPQHF. The CDR3 nucleotides are TGTGCCAGCAGCTTTGGCGGGGCCTGGGCTCAGCCCCAGCATTTT. The J gene is TRBJ1-5, the V gene TRBV13; possible D gene TRBD1, 5 bases. Trimming stripped 3 bases from V and 6 bases from J, with 15 bases between. The CDR3 length is 15 residues. Germline V CDR1 and CDR2: PRHDT, FYEKMQ (reference sequence).

The gene calls are TRBV7-8 and TRBJ2-7, with D perhaps TRBD1 or TRBD2 (5 bases each). Germline-derived CDR1 and CDR2 are SGHVS and FQNEAQ. Trimming shortened V by 8 bases and J by 1 base, and 12 bases separated the two germline ends. This CDR3 region has 13 residues. The CDR3 loop reads CASGTGRSYEQYF. The CDR3 coding sequence is TGTGCCAGCGGGACCGGACGGTCCTACGAGCAGTACTTC. The variable domain in full, with the rest retrieved from reference TRBV7-8 and TRBJ2-7, is GAGVSQSPRYKVAKRGQDVALRCDPISGHVSLFWYQQALGQGPEFLTYFQNEAQLDKSGLPSDRFFAERPEGSVSTLKIQRTQQEDSAVYLCASGTGRSYEQYFGPGTRLTVT.

Points on this clone: This sample also contains other DNA sequences that code for the same CDR3. V gene TRBV7-9 combines with J gene TRBJ1-1; TRBD1 matches 10 bases. The CDR3 sequence is 15 residues long. V trimming: 3 bases; J trimming: 1 base; junction bases outside the gene matches: 2. The germline CDR1 and CDR2 sequences are SEHNR and FQNEAQ (reference sequence). The chain's CDR3 is CASSFGQGENTEAFF. CDR3 coding DNA: TGTGCCAGCAGCTTTGGACAGGGGGAGAACACTGAAGCTTTCTTT.

This chain links TRBV11-3 with TRBJ2-5, with D maybe TRBD2 (5 bases). The last part of the DNA fits TRBJ2-7 better; the J call may be wrong. Per germline, CDR1 SGHNT and CDR2 YENEEA. The CDR3 is 13 amino acids. CDR3 sequence reads: CASSVPAGDEQYF. The CDR3 DNA follows: TGTGCCAGCAGCGTGCCCGCGGGCGACGAGCAGTACTTC.

The rearrangement joins TRBV19 to TRBJ1-2; a weak D match, TRBD1 (5 bases). The CDR3 runs 16 residues. Per germline, CDR1 LNHDA and CDR2 SQIVND (reference sequence). The V gene lost 5 bases and the J gene lost 4 bases, with 20 bases spanning the gap. Here the CDR3 reads CASSSPGTVFSYGYTF. The CDR3 nucleotides are TGTGCCAGTAGTTCACCCGGGACTGTTTTTTCCTATGGCTACACCTTC.

V and J are TRBV7-2 and TRBJ1-1, with D possibly matching TRBD1 (5 bases). CDR1 is SGHTA, CDR2 FQGNSA, per germline. The CDR3 spans 12 residues. Trimming stripped 8 bases from V and 4 bases from J, with 11 bases between. The CDR3 DNA follows: TGTGCCAGCGGGGGGGACTCCACTGAAGCTTTCTTT. Encoded protein: CASGGDSTEAFF. Complete variable domain (other parts from reference TRBV7-2 and TRBJ1-1): GAGVSQSPSNKVTEKGKDVELRCDPISGHTALYWYRQSLGQGLEFLIYFQGNSAPDKSGLPSDRFSAERTGGSVSTLTIQRTQQEDSAVYLCASGGDSTEAFFGQGTRLTVV.

The chain carries TRBV4-2 and TRBJ1-5, with 12 positions matching TRBD1. V shed 3 bases, J shed 4 bases, and the junction held 4 bases outside the gene matches. The CDR3 totals 16 residues. Germline V gene lookup returns CDR1 LGHNA and CDR2 YNFKEQ. The CDR3 nucleotides read TGTGCCAGCAGCCACGGGGGACAGGGGGCGAATCAGCCCCAGCATTTT. The encoded protein is CASSHGGQGANQPQHF.

This sequence joins TRBV5-6 and TRBJ1-2; tentatively, D is TRBD1 (5 bases). CDR1 and CDR2 from the germline V gene are SGHDT and YYEEEE. Trimming left V 2 bases short and J 2 bases short, with 13 bases between. The length of the CDR3 is 15 residues. This chain's CDR3 is CASSLPDGQNYGYTF. CDR3 DNA: TGTGCCAGCAGCTTACCGGACGGACAAAACTATGGCTACACCTTC.

The sample holds one count of this clone. The rearrangement uses TRBV4-3 and TRBJ1-5; no clear D gene. The germline V and J ends were trimmed by 0 bases and 5 bases, with 11 bases remaining between them. CDR1 is LGHNA, CDR2 YSLEER, per germline. There are 15 residues in the CDR3. The CDR3 DNA reads TGCGCCAGCAGCCAAGATCGGGCAGGCCATCAGCCCCAGCATTTT. As protein: CASSQDRAGHQPQHF.

The count of this clone is one. Here the CDR3 reads CASSRRTSGMGEQYF. For the CDR3, the DNA is TGTGCCAGCAGTCGCCGGACTAGCGGGATGGGAGAGCAGTACTTC. This chain uses TRBV28 with TRBJ2-7; TRBD2 matches at 12 bases. The V gene's germline CDR1 is MDHEN and CDR2 SYDVKM. The CDR3 totals 15 residues. V was pared by 5 bases and J by 7 bases, with 9 bases of the junction left unmatched.

About this clone itself: One end of the junction is discordant with germline, which a read error may explain. Other DNA sequences in the sample encode the same CDR3. CDR3 nucleotide sequence: TGTGCTAGCAGCCCTAGGACGGGTACTGCAGATACGCAGTATTTT. It specifies CASSPRTGTADTQYF. V gene TRBV7-7 combines with J gene TRBJ2-3, with D uncertain. In germline, CDR1 is SSHAT, CDR2 FNYEAQ (reference sequence). The CDR3 loop spans 15 amino acids.

The V call is TRBV11-3, the J call TRBJ2-1, with 7 bases that match TRBD1. After removal of 4 bases from V and 3 bases from J, the junction contained 3 bases not matched to a gene. The CDR3 runs to 14 residues. From germline, CDR1 is SGHNT and CDR2 YENEEA. The CDR3 DNA is TGTGCCAGCAGCTACCGGGACAGCTACAATGAGCAGTTCTTC. It specifies CASSYRDSYNEQFF.

The V and J genes are TRBV5-4 and TRBJ2-2; 14 nucleotides line up with TRBD2. Trimming at V came to 4 bases and at J to 6 bases, leaving 2 bases not matched to a gene. Germline CDR1 and CDR2: SGHNT and YYREEE (reference sequence). CDR3 length equals 15 residues. CDR3 sequence (DNA): TGTGCCAGCAGCCCGACTAGCGGGAGGGCCGGGGAGCTGTTTTTT. Residues: CASSPTSGRAGELFF.

The J gene is TRBJ2-7, the V gene TRBV6-6; 7 nucleotides line up with TRBD1. CDR3 size: 13 residues. Germline trimming cut 7 bases from V and 2 bases from J; bases unmatched to any gene: 5. CDR1 is MNHNY, CDR2 SVGAGI, per germline (reference sequence). The CDR3 loop reads CASTSGTAYEQYF. The CDR3 DNA follows: TGTGCCAGCACCTCCGGGACAGCCTACGAGCAGTACTTC.

The V gene is TRBV5-4, the J gene TRBJ2-6, with a weak D call TRBD2 (5 bases). Per the germline V gene, CDR1 is SGHNT and CDR2 is YYREEE (reference sequence). CDR3 length: 15 residues. V lost 1 base and J lost 4, with 9 bases in between. Here the CDR3 reads CASSLPSGGANVLTF. The CDR3 bases are TGTGCCAGCAGCTTGCCGTCGGGGGGGGCCAACGTCCTGACTTTC.

J is TRBJ1-4 and V is TRBV2; D not resolved. The germline gives CDR1 SNHLY, CDR2 FYNNEI. V lost 6 bases and J 8 bases, leaving 10 bases between the germline ends. This CDR3 region has 12 residues. The CDR3 loop reads CASRPPGEKLFF. The CDR3 DNA reads TGTGCCAGCAGGCCCCCTGGAGAAAAACTGTTTTTT.

The chain combines TRBV5-1 with TRBJ2-2; 7 bases fit TRBD2. V shed 4 bases and J 0 bases; nucleotides not matched to a gene: 3. Germline-derived CDR1 and CDR2 are SGHRS and YFSETQ. The CDR3 is made up of 15 amino acids. The CDR3 reads CASSRTSANTGELFF. The CDR3 coding sequence is TGCGCCAGCAGCCGTACTAGCGCGAACACCGGGGAGCTGTTTTTT.

This chain uses TRBV13 with TRBJ2-7, with 11 nucleotides matching TRBD2. V lost 3 bases and J lost 6; bases outside the gene matches: 7. The CDR3 has 15 amino acids. Germline V gives CDR1 PRHDT, CDR2 FYEKMQ (reference sequence). This chain's CDR3 is CASSFYSGRALEQYF. CDR3 sequence (DNA): TGTGCCAGCAGCTTCTATAGCGGGAGGGCCCTCGAGCAGTACTTC.